The clone carrying this T cell receptor (beta chain) occurred a few times. The data originate from a study of T-cell reconstitution after alpha-beta-depleted transplantation in children. V gave up 5 bases and J gave up 1 base, with 15 bases separating them. This CDR3 comprises 16 residues. CDR1 SGHVS and CDR2 FNYEAQ come from the germline V gene. TCRbeta library preparation incorporated unique molecular identifiers. MiXCR, run by TCRdb on the PCR reads, gives a single entry per CDR3 protein. Of a few hundred thousand distinct CDR3 sequences listed, 10% were seen once; the top ten hold around 2.4%. The genes are TRBV7-6 and TRBJ2-1; D possibly corresponds to TRBD2 (6 bases). The receptor comes from a human donor who donated a stem cell graft to a child with acute lymphoblastic leukemia. The sample was PBMCs from the stem cell graft donor, taken from the stem cell graft. DNA of the CDR3: TGTGCCAGCAGCCCGGGAGCATGGAGGTCCTACAATGAGCAGTTCTTC. This translates into CASSPGAWRSYNEQFF.